This T cell receptor (beta chain) came from a study of blood T cells in healthy people across ages. Study conclusions and caveats: Roughly linear age-related decline in beta diversity appeared, significant by age about 40.

A sample-barcoded 5' primer and a J-beta primer mix were used in a second PCR of roughly 7 to 12 cycles. TCRdb passed the 5' RACE reads through MiXCR, listing each CDR3 protein once. The sample holds about 830,000 distinct CDR3 sequences, approximately 67% seen once. This CDR3 region has 14 residues. Germline CDR1 reads SGHNT; CDR2 reads YYREEE (reference sequence). V lost 4 bases and J lost 0, with 10 bases in between. In regard to this clonotype: Its matching antigen is unknown.

The V call is TRBV5-4, the J call TRBJ1-2; unclear D gene. The specimen sequenced was blood. This clonotype was sampled from a man between 25 and 39 years old in good health. CDR3 protein: CASSRASTNYGYTF. DNA for the CDR3: TGTGCCAGCAGCCGGGCCTCCACTAACTATGGCTACACCTTC.